A single sample gave rise to the 31 T cell receptor beta chains below, sequenced in a study of early T cells in non-severe SARS-CoV-2 infection. A single record per CDR3 protein comes from TCRdb applying MiXCR to the 5' RACE reads. This table holds 25,000 to 35,000 distinct CDR3 sequences, around 5.8% found once. Input material: whole blood. These receptors were taken from an adult who was a healthcare worker with PCR-confirmed SARS-CoV-2 infection or an uninfected control (not recorded which).

This clonotype was counted between two and nine times. The rearrangement links TRBV12-3 or TRBV12-4 to TRBJ1-1; D is perhaps TRBD1 (5 bases). The CDR3 consists of 17 residues. V was clipped by 1 base and J by 1 base, with 16 bases between them. This CDR3 is CASSLGDRGFANTEAFF. CDR3 DNA: TGTGCCAGCAGTTTAGGGGATCGGGGCTTCGCGAACACTGAAGCTTTCTTT.

V and J are TRBV4-2 and TRBJ2-3; perhaps TRBD2 as D (6 bases). The V gene's germline CDR1 is LGHNA and CDR2 YNFKEQ. The CDR3 is 14 residues long. Trimming took off 5 bases at V and 6 bases at J, with 15 bases between the two ends. The CDR3 sequence: CASSRRDSLDTQYF. CDR3 nucleotides: TGTGCCAGCAGCAGAAGGGACTCCCTGGATACGCAGTATTTT.

This clonotype was counted at least ten times. The chain joins TRBV5-5 to TRBJ2-1, with TRBD2 matching 10 bases. The CDR3 has 15 amino acids. Per the germline V gene, CDR1 is SGHKS and CDR2 is YYEKEE (reference sequence). The V segment lost 1 base and the J segment 6 bases; nucleotides outside the gene matches: 4. In DNA, the CDR3 is TGTGCCAGCAGCTTGCAGCCTAGCGGGAGCAATGAGCAGTTCTTC. It translates to CASSLQPSGSNEQFF.

There are many counts of this clonotype. This chain connects TRBV11-2 to TRBJ1-6; D gene uncertain. CDR1 and CDR2 from the germline V gene are SGHAT and FQNNGV. V lost 2 bases and J 9 bases, leaving 5 bases between the germline ends. The CDR3 has 12 residues. In nucleotides, the CDR3 is TGTGCCAGCAGCTTATCCTCTTCACCCCTCCACTTT. Amino acids: CASSLSSSPLHF.

This clonotype was counted ten times or more. This sequence joins TRBV20-1 and TRBJ1-5; the D is unclear. V was cut by 3 bases and J by 0 bases, with 18 bases left in between. The CDR3 has 17 amino acids. CDR1 is DFQATT, CDR2 SNEGSKA, per germline (reference sequence). CDR3 protein: CSARPNTAADSNQPQHF. As DNA, the CDR3 is TGCAGTGCTAGGCCTAATACAGCGGCGGATAGCAATCAGCCCCAGCATTTT.

This clonotype was observed at least ten times. V usage is TRBV7-2 and J usage is TRBJ1-5; D remains unclear. The CDR3 contains 15 residues. V was trimmed by 1 base and J by 2 bases, leaving 9 bases between them. From germline, CDR1 is SGHTA and CDR2 FQGNSA. This CDR3 reads CASSLGTVGNQPQHF. As DNA, the CDR3 is TGTGCCAGCAGCTTAGGAACAGTGGGCAATCAGCCCCAGCATTTT. The variable domain in full, with the rest retrieved from reference TRBV7-2 and TRBJ1-5, is GAGVSQSPSNKVTEKGKDVELRCDPISGHTALYWYRQSLGQGLEFLIYFQGNSAPDKSGLPSDRFSAERTGGSVSTLTIQRTQQEDSAVYLCASSLGTVGNQPQHFGDGTRLSIL.

This clonotype was counted ten times or more. The V gene is TRBV12-3 or TRBV12-4, the J gene TRBJ2-5, with D uncertain. V dropped 0 bases and J dropped 0 bases, with 8 bases sitting between them. This CDR3 has 15 residues. The CDR3 here is CASSLATTYQETQYF. The CDR3 nucleotides are TGTGCCAGCAGTTTAGCCACTACCTACCAAGAGACCCAGTACTTC.

The sample holds many counts of this clonotype. The V and J genes are TRBV11-2 and TRBJ2-7, with D possibly TRBD2 on 6 matching bases. The V end lost 5 bases, the J end lost 0 bases, and 17 bases lay between the germline ends. Germline CDR1 is SGHAT and CDR2 is FQNNGV. The CDR3 totals 16 residues. DNA for the CDR3: TGTGCCAGCAGCCCCCTCGGGGGATCGAGCTCCTACGAGCAGTACTTC. It yields the protein CASSPLGGSSSYEQYF.

This clonotype was detected many times. The chain couples TRBV27 to TRBJ1-1; 7 bases line up with TRBD1. Losses at the gene ends were 7 bases for V and 1 base for J; bases not matched to a gene: 6. This CDR3 is built from 14 residues. Germline V gene lookup returns CDR1 MNHEY and CDR2 SMNVEV (reference sequence). CDR3 in DNA: TGTGCCAGCATTTCGACAGGGAAGAACACTGAAGCTTTCTTT. Its protein is CASISTGKNTEAFF.

This clonotype was detected ten times or more. The chain is built from TRBV29-1 and TRBJ2-3, with D unresolved. Between the trimmed V and J ends, which lost 1 base and 0 bases, there was a span of 14 bases. The CDR3 spans 16 residues. Germline values: CDR1 SQVTM, CDR2 ANQGSEA. This CDR3 is CSVEGRAGASTDTQYF. The CDR3 nucleotides read TGCAGCGTTGAAGGTCGGGCAGGAGCTAGCACAGATACGCAGTATTTT.

The chain links TRBV20-1 to TRBJ1-6; D gene uncertain. Germline CDR1 reads DFQATT; CDR2 reads SNEGSKA (reference sequence). V was trimmed by 0 bases and J by 7 bases, leaving 16 bases between them. The CDR3 runs 16 residues. CDR3 nucleotide sequence: TGCAGTGCTAGAGAGGAACCACGGTCACCCAATTCACCCCTCCACTTT. Residues: CSAREEPRSPNSPLHF.

The sample holds many counts of this clonotype. The V call is TRBV18, the J call TRBJ1-5; D is undetermined. Germline CDR1 is KGHSH and CDR2 is LQKENI. The V gene lost 3 bases and the J gene lost 3 bases, with 6 bases spanning the gap. This CDR3 contains 13 residues. The CDR3 protein is CASSPADNQPQHF. The CDR3 nucleotides read TGTGCCAGCTCACCCGCTGACAATCAGCCCCAGCATTTT.

In this sample, this clonotype turned up many times. V and J are TRBV12-3 or TRBV12-4 and TRBJ1-6; no clear D gene. This CDR3 has 12 residues. Trimming shortened V by 6 bases and J by 10 bases, and 10 bases separated the two germline ends. CDR3 sequence reads: CASRLLGSPLHF. The CDR3 bases are TGTGCCAGCAGACTGCTTGGATCACCCCTCCACTTT.

In this sample, this clonotype turned up many times. This chain connects TRBV9 to TRBJ2-7; no definite D call. Trimming removed 5 bases from V and 3 bases from J, with 12 bases in between. CDR1 is SGDLS and CDR2 is YYNGEE in the germline V gene. This CDR3 spans 13 amino acids. The DNA of the CDR3 is TGTGCCAGCAGAGAGAGGTACGGCTACGAGCAGTACGTC. Encoded protein: CASRERYGYEQYV.

This clonotype was observed many times. The CDR3 DNA reads as TGTGCCTGGAGTGTACTCGCGGGAAGAATTAATGAGCAGTTCTTC. It specifies CAWSVLAGRINEQFF. The rearrangement joins TRBV30 to TRBJ2-1; D perhaps matches TRBD2 (6 bases). This CDR3 has 15 residues. Germline CDR1 is GTSNPN and CDR2 is SVGIG (reference sequence). The V end was cut by 0 bases, the J end by 7 bases, with 16 bases between.

This clonotype appeared many times. The chain recombines TRBV11-2 with TRBJ2-5; no definite D call. This CDR3 contains 12 residues. V lost 3 bases and J lost 5, with 7 bases in between. The germline V gene has CDR1 SGHAT and CDR2 FQNNGV. The CDR3 loop is CASSFPRETQYF. For the CDR3, the DNA is TGTGCCAGCAGCTTCCCCCGGGAGACCCAGTACTTC.

This clonotype was recorded only once. This may be a read error: a much more frequent sequence differs by one nucleotide. V and J are TRBV20-1 and TRBJ1-5, with TRBD1 identical over 8 bases. This CDR3 is 12 amino acids long. Germline loops: CDR1 DFQATT, CDR2 SNEGSKA (reference sequence). As DNA, the CDR3 is TGCGGTGCTAGCAGGGGGCATCAGCCCCAGCATTTT. It translates to CGASRGHQPQHF.

In its sample, this clonotype was seen many times. The CDR3 DNA is TGCAGTGCTAGACTTCAGGGACGCGGGATCGGTGGGGCCTATGGCTACACCTTC. This codes for CSARLQGRGIGGAYGYTF. The V and J genes are TRBV20-1 and TRBJ1-2; possibly TRBD1 for D (5 bases). Germline V lookup: CDR1 DFQATT, CDR2 SNEGSKA (reference sequence). This CDR3 spans 18 amino acids. Trimming took off 2 bases at V and 4 bases at J, with 26 bases between the two ends.

This chain uses TRBV5-1 with TRBJ2-3; D may be TRBD2 (6 bases). Germline V gene sequence: CDR1 SGHRS, CDR2 YFSETQ. Trimming took off 5 bases at V and 5 bases at J, with 15 bases between the two ends. This CDR3 has 14 residues. CDR3 amino acids: CASSGREKIDTQYF. CDR3 DNA: TGCGCCAGCAGTGGTCGGGAGAAGATAGATACGCAGTATTTT.

This clonotype was recorded at least ten times. The CDR3 nucleotides are TGTGCCACCAGCACGCACTTCGGACAGGGGAATAATGAAAAACTGTTTTTT. It codes for CATSTHFGQGNNEKLFF. The rearrangement joins TRBV15 to TRBJ1-4; TRBD1 agrees at 9 bases. The V segment lost 4 bases and the J segment 4 bases; nucleotides outside the gene matches: 10. In germline, CDR1 is LNHNV, CDR2 YYDKDF (reference sequence). CDR3 length: 17 residues.

V and J are TRBV5-6 and TRBJ1-6, with 7 bases fitting TRBD1. V shed 4 bases, J shed 6 bases, and the junction held 13 bases outside the gene matches. This CDR3 spans 17 amino acids. The germline V gene encodes CDR1 SGHDT and CDR2 YYEEEE. This CDR3 reads CASSRAPGQIFNSPLHF. The CDR3 DNA sequence: TGTGCCAGCAGCCGGGCACCGGGACAGATTTTTAATTCACCCCTCCACTTT.

This clonotype was recorded many times. This chain joins TRBV28 and TRBJ1-2; D is undetermined. Germline V gene lookup returns CDR1 MDHEN and CDR2 SYDVKM. V dropped 4 bases and J dropped 0 bases, with 3 bases sitting between them. The CDR3 has 12 amino acids. The CDR3 loop is CASSWANYGYTF. DNA of the CDR3: TGTGCCAGCAGTTGGGCTAACTATGGCTACACCTTC.

This clonotype appeared a few times. The rearrangement uses TRBV29-1 and TRBJ2-1, with a possible D match to TRBD1 (6 bases). Trimming took 5 bases from V and 4 from J, leaving 12 bases between them. The CDR3 is 13 residues long. Germline CDR1 and CDR2: SQVTM and ANQGSEA. The CDR3 DNA follows: TGCAGCGTTTTCGTACAGGGATACAATGAGCAGTTCTTC. Translating gives CSVFVQGYNEQFF.

There are many counts of this clonotype. The chain combines TRBV5-5 with TRBJ1-1; the D gene is possibly TRBD1 (5 bases). The CDR3 length is 13 residues. The germline V and J ends were trimmed by 5 bases and 7 bases, with 15 bases remaining between them. Per germline, CDR1 SGHKS and CDR2 YYEKEE (reference sequence). CDR3 DNA: TGTGCCAGCAGTCACACCGACAGTATTGAAGCTTTCTTT. This sequence encodes CASSHTDSIEAFF.

This clonotype was picked up many times. This chain connects TRBV6-2 or TRBV6-3 to TRBJ2-4, with D tentatively TRBD2 (6 bases). V was clipped by 1 base and J by 0 bases, with 13 bases between them. The germline CDR1 and CDR2 sequences are MNHEY and SVGEGT. The CDR3 contains 17 residues. CDR3: CASSYFRELLAKNIQYF. DNA for the CDR3: TGTGCCAGCAGTTACTTCCGGGAGCTACTAGCCAAAAACATTCAGTACTTC.

This clonotype qualifies as medium-sized. J is TRBJ1-5 and V is TRBV20-1; 7 bases are a match to TRBD1. Germline loops: CDR1 DFQATT, CDR2 SNEGSKA (reference sequence). This CDR3 comprises 15 residues. J gave up 7 bases and V 6 bases, and 15 bases lay outside the gene matches. CDR3 in amino acids: CSANSRDSRTQPQHF. The CDR3 DNA follows: TGCAGTGCCAATAGCCGGGACAGCCGAACCCAGCCCCAGCATTTT.

This clonotype was recorded a few times. A read error may account for a junction end that differs from germline. The chain combines TRBV20-1 with TRBJ1-2; 8 nucleotides align to TRBD1. Germline V CDR1 and CDR2: DFQATT, SNEGSKA (reference sequence). This CDR3 contains 13 residues. CDR3 sequence reads: CSANPGQVYGYTF. The CDR3 DNA follows: TGCAGCGCTAACCCGGGACAGGTCTATGGCTACACCTTC.

This clonotype was seen repeatedly, ten times or more. The J gene is TRBJ2-1, the V gene TRBV3-1, with a tentative D call TRBD1 (8 bases). This CDR3 has 14 residues. The ends were cut back, 5 bases at V and 5 bases at J, with 13 bases in the middle. Germline V gene data show CDR1 as LGHDT and CDR2 as YNNKEL (reference sequence). Here the CDR3 DNA reads TGTGCCAGCAGCATACAGGGGGGGAACAATGAGCAGTTCTTC. Residues: CASSIQGGNNEQFF.

This clonotype has ten or more counts. V usage is TRBV29-1 and J usage is TRBJ1-2, with a weak D call TRBD1 (6 bases). Germline CDR1 is SQVTM and CDR2 is ANQGSEA. V gave up 6 bases and J gave up 1 base, with 18 bases separating them. The CDR3 is 15 residues long. As DNA, the CDR3 is TGCAGCGTCACCGTGTTACAGGGACGTAACTATGGCTACACCTTC. It is translated as CSVTVLQGRNYGYTF.

This clonotype was seen repeatedly, ten times or more. V is TRBV7-6 and J is TRBJ2-3, with 7 nucleotides matching TRBD2. CDR1 SGHVS and CDR2 FNYEAQ come from the germline V gene. This CDR3 is built from 15 residues. The V and J ends lost 6 bases and 2 bases, in that order; junction bases with no gene match: 8. In DNA, the CDR3 is TGTGCCAGCAGACGCCGGGCGGGAGCCACAGATACGCAGTATTTT. Translating gives CASRRRAGATDTQYF.

This clonotype showed up many times. J is TRBJ2-4 and V is TRBV4-3; the match to TRBD2 covers 8 bases. Germline CDR1 reads LGHNA; CDR2 reads YSLEER. The CDR3 totals 18 residues. With 0 bases clipped from V and 0 bases from J, the junction kept 7 bases outside the gene matches. The CDR3 spells CASSQDSAGGLAKNIQYF. The DNA of the CDR3 is TGCGCCAGCAGCCAAGATTCTGCGGGAGGTCTAGCCAAAAACATTCAGTACTTC.